The 26 T cell receptor beta chains given below trace back to one sample, sequenced in a study of blood T cell repertoires in COVID-19. Assay used: immunoSEQ multiplex PCR; TCRdb lists only in-frame clones, some missing. The table includes 150,000 to 200,000 clones, about 87% detected once. The source material was peripheral blood. The source is a woman aged 30 to 39 with acute or convalescent COVID-19.

The rearrangement uses TRBV6-5 and TRBJ1-1, with D possibly being TRBD1 (6 bases). The CDR3 covers 12 residues. CDR1 is MNHEY and CDR2 is SVGAGI in the germline V gene. The V and J ends lost 5 bases and 10 bases respectively, with 14 bases between them. In DNA, the CDR3 is TGTGCCAGCAGTACAGGGATTCACGCAGCTTTCTTT. Its translation: CASSTGIHAAFF.

The V call is TRBV7-9, the J call TRBJ2-2; D not certain. Trimming took 0 bases from V and 5 from J, leaving 13 bases between them. The CDR3 runs 16 residues. Germline CDR1 SEHNR, CDR2 FQNEAQ (reference sequence). CDR3: CASSLAVAKRTGELFF. The CDR3 nucleotides read TGTGCCAGCAGCTTAGCAGTAGCTAAGAGGACCGGGGAGCTGTTTTTT.

The chain joins TRBV6-4 to TRBJ2-3; D gene uncertain. V was cut by 4 bases and J by 6 bases, with 14 bases left in between. Germline CDR1 MRHNA, CDR2 SNTAGT. The CDR3 is 14 residues long. The CDR3 sequence: CASSGRGVGDTQYF. CDR3 DNA: TGTGCCAGCAGTGGACGCGGAGTTGGGGATACGCAGTATTTT.

The chain combines TRBV5-1 with TRBJ2-5; 8 bases map to TRBD1. The CDR3 contains 15 residues. Germline values: CDR1 SGHRS, CDR2 YFSETQ. Unmatched junction bases numbered 14, after V lost 3 bases and J lost 10 bases. CDR3 region: CASSSSGGHPNRQYF. The CDR3 region has the DNA TGCGCCAGCAGCTCTTCAGGGGGCCATCCCAATCGCCAGTACTTC.

This sequence joins TRBV6-5 and TRBJ2-7, with D perhaps matching TRBD1 (5 bases). The V gene's germline CDR1 is MNHEY and CDR2 SVGAGI. The CDR3 contains 14 residues. Between the trimmed V and J ends, which lost 7 bases and 4 bases, there was a span of 17 bases. This CDR3 reads CASTTGADTYEQYF. The CDR3 coding sequence is TGTGCCAGCACCACAGGTGCGGACACTTACGAGCAGTACTTC.

V usage is TRBV5-1 and J usage is TRBJ2-4; 11 bases align to TRBD1. The CDR3 spans 18 residues. The V and J ends lost 4 bases and 3 bases, in that order; junction bases with no gene match: 12. Germline values: CDR1 SGHRS, CDR2 YFSETQ. The CDR3: CASSRAGTGGIDKNIQYF. For the CDR3, the DNA is TGCGCCAGCAGCAGGGCCGGGACAGGGGGGATTGACAAAAACATTCAGTACTTC.

The chain recombines TRBV10-2 with TRBJ2-5; possible D gene TRBD2, 5 bases. Germline CDR1 and CDR2: WSHSY and SAAADI. The ends were cut back, 2 bases at V and 1 base at J, with 11 bases in the middle. The CDR3 length is 15 residues. DNA of the CDR3: TGCGCCAGCAGTGAGGCCGGGAACCCCCAAGAGACCCAGTACTTC. It codes for CASSEAGNPQETQYF.

The chain has TRBV5-1 and TRBJ2-3, with TRBD1 matching over 7 bases. This CDR3 contains 13 residues. The V and J ends lost 4 bases and 5 bases, in that order; junction bases with no gene match: 4. Germline loops: CDR1 SGHRS, CDR2 YFSETQ. The CDR3 DNA follows: TGCGCCAGCAGCAGGGGGCAAGGAGATACGCAGTATTTT. This translates into CASSRGQGDTQYF.

The chain couples TRBV11-2 to TRBJ2-3, with 8 bases matching TRBD2. Germline V gives CDR1 SGHAT, CDR2 FQNNGV. The CDR3 consists of 19 residues. V lost 4 bases and J lost 6; bases outside the gene matches: 21. The CDR3 region has the DNA TGTGCCAGCAGCTCGATCCCGGGACTAGAACAGGTGTTAACCGATACGCAGTATTTT. This codes for CASSSIPGLEQVLTDTQYF.

This chain joins TRBV10-2 and TRBJ2-1; 10 bases are shared with TRBD2. The CDR3 is 19 residues long. Germline trimming cut 1 base from V and 0 bases from J; bases unmatched to any gene: 9. Germline V gene data show CDR1 as WSHSY and CDR2 as SAAADI. CDR3 residues: CASSELDILAGSSYNEQFF. The CDR3 nucleotides are TGCGCCAGCAGTGAGTTGGACATACTAGCGGGAAGCTCCTACAATGAGCAGTTCTTC.

This chain uses TRBV5-1 with TRBJ1-4, with 7 bases lining up with TRBD1. Looked up from germline, CDR1 is SGHRS and CDR2 is YFSETQ. The CDR3 is 15 residues long. Losses at the gene ends were 0 bases for V and 4 bases for J; bases not matched to a gene: 3. The CDR3 loop reads CASSLEGAFNEKLFF. The CDR3 coding sequence is TGCGCCAGCAGCTTGGAGGGGGCGTTTAATGAAAAACTGTTTTTT. The variable domain in full, with the rest retrieved from reference TRBV5-1 and TRBJ1-4, is KAGVTQTPRYLIKTRGQQVTLSCSPISGHRSVSWYQQTPGQGLQFLFEYFSETQRNKGNFPGRFSGRQFSNSRSEMNVSTLELGDSALYLCASSLEGAFNEKLFFGSGTQLSVL.

V gene TRBV30 combines with J gene TRBJ2-7, with a possible D match to TRBD2 (6 bases). The CDR3 sequence is 13 residues long. V lost 6 bases, J lost 3 bases, and 15 bases lay in between. The germline V gene encodes CDR1 GTSNPN and CDR2 SVGIG (reference sequence). This chain's CDR3 is CACAIAASYEQYF. CDR3 bases: TGTGCCTGCGCTATAGCGGCTAGCTACGAGCAGTACTTC.

CDR3 nucleotides: TGCAGCGTTGTGGGACAGGGCACAGATACGCAGTATTTT. Translation gives CSVVGQGTDTQYF. The V gene is TRBV29-1, the J gene TRBJ2-3; TRBD1 matches 8 bases. V lost 4 bases and J lost 1; bases outside the gene matches: 1. CDR3 size: 13 residues. From germline, CDR1 is SQVTM and CDR2 ANQGSEA.

This chain connects TRBV9 to TRBJ2-5; tentative D call: TRBD2 (6 bases). This CDR3 region has 14 residues. Trimming took 7 bases from V and 3 from J, leaving 16 bases between them. Germline CDR1 reads SGDLS; CDR2 reads YYNGEE. CDR3 bases: TGTGCCAGCGGGGATGGTGGAGGGGAAGAGACCCAGTACTTC. Its protein is CASGDGGGEETQYF.

The chain is built from TRBV28 and TRBJ2-1, with TRBD2 identical over 8 bases. CDR1 is MDHEN and CDR2 is SYDVKM in the germline V gene. This CDR3 is built from 11 residues. The V and J ends lost 8 bases and 14 bases, in that order; junction bases with no gene match: 8. The CDR3 DNA is TGTGCCAGCGAAAAGCGGGAGAGAAAGTTCTTC. This encodes CASEKRERKFF. The variable domain in full, with the rest retrieved from reference TRBV28 and TRBJ2-1, is DVKVTQSSRYLVKRTGEKVFLECVQDMDHENMFWYRQDPGLGLRLIYFSYDVKMKEKGDIPEGYSVSREKKERFSLILESASTNQTSMYLCASEKRERKFFGPGTRLTVL.

The rearrangement joins TRBV2 to TRBJ1-2; D might be TRBD1 (6 bases). This CDR3 has 14 amino acids. Trimming cost V 3 bases and J 4 bases, with 12 bases left between them. The germline V gene encodes CDR1 SNHLY and CDR2 FYNNEI. CDR3 loop: CASSDWDKSYGYTF. CDR3 bases: TGTGCCAGCAGTGATTGGGACAAGTCCTATGGCTACACCTTC.

For this clone: A much larger clone differs by one base, so this may be a read error. The rearrangement links TRBV5-4 to TRBJ2-3; no clear D gene. The germline V and J ends were trimmed by 2 bases and 3 bases, with 4 bases remaining between them. CDR1 and CDR2 (germline): SGHNT, YYREEE (reference sequence). CDR3 length: 12 amino acids. The CDR3 protein is CASSLITDTQYF. The DNA for the CDR3 is TGTGCCAGCAGCTTAATAACAGATACGCAGTATTTT.

The chain combines TRBV4-1 with TRBJ1-5, with 8 bases lining up with TRBD1. After removal of 2 bases from V and 3 bases from J, the junction contained 3 bases not matched to a gene. The germline V gene has CDR1 MGHRA and CDR2 YSYEKL. This CDR3 spans 15 amino acids. CDR3 sequence: CASSQKDRDNQPQHF. The CDR3, as DNA: TGCGCCAGCAGCCAAAAGGACAGGGACAATCAGCCCCAGCATTTT.

V is TRBV28 and J is TRBJ1-1; D might be TRBD1 (6 bases). V lost 6 bases and J lost 0, with 14 bases in between. The CDR3 extends over 15 amino acids. Germline CDR1 is MDHEN and CDR2 is SYDVKM. CDR3: CASSHATGLNTEAFF. The CDR3 coding sequence is TGTGCCAGCAGCCACGCGACAGGTCTGAACACTGAAGCTTTCTTT.

This chain joins TRBV5-1 and TRBJ1-4; D is unclear. V lost 0 bases and J 0 bases, leaving 3 bases between the germline ends. This CDR3 spans 14 amino acids. The germline gives CDR1 SGHRS, CDR2 YFSETQ. In DNA, the CDR3 is TGCGCCAGCAGCTTGGCCTCAACTAATGAAAAACTGTTTTTT. Translation: CASSLASTNEKLFF.

The V and J genes are TRBV6-5 and TRBJ2-1; the D gene is possibly TRBD1 (6 bases). The germline V gene encodes CDR1 MNHEY and CDR2 SVGAGI. V shed 8 bases and J shed 8 bases, with 19 bases lying between them. The CDR3 spans 14 residues. CDR3 sequence (DNA): TGTGCCAGCCAAAAGGGGGAGCCTGTCGATGAGCAGTTCTTC. The encoded protein is CASQKGEPVDEQFF.

The rearrangement uses TRBV18 and TRBJ1-5, with no clear D. CDR3 length equals 13 residues. Germline loops: CDR1 KGHSH, CDR2 LQKENI. V was cut by 5 bases and J by 9 bases, with 14 bases left in between. The CDR3 reads CASSEGYLMPQHF. Here the CDR3 DNA reads TGTGCCAGCTCAGAGGGATACCTCATGCCCCAGCATTTT.

The chain recombines TRBV19 with TRBJ2-1; 11 nucleotides line up with TRBD2. V gave up 6 bases and J gave up 7 bases; unmatched junction bases: 5. The CDR3 totals 14 residues. From germline, CDR1 is LNHDA and CDR2 SQIVND (reference sequence). The CDR3 here is CASSPGLAENEQFF. CDR3 bases: TGTGCCAGTAGCCCGGGACTAGCGGAAAATGAGCAGTTCTTC.

This sequence joins TRBV7-2 and TRBJ1-3; D remains ambiguous. The CDR3 runs 15 residues. CDR1 is SGHTA, CDR2 FQGNSA, per germline. V was shortened by 0 bases and J by 0 bases, with 6 bases between the two germline ends. CDR3 sequence (DNA): TGTGCCAGCAGCTTAGCGGCTTTCTCTGGAAACACCATATATTTT. Amino acids: CASSLAAFSGNTIYF.

This clone is a singleton in its sample. The V gene is TRBV27, the J gene TRBJ2-1, with D maybe TRBD2 (5 bases). V was clipped by 8 bases and J by 6 bases, with 11 bases between them. The CDR3 spans 12 residues. Looked up from germline, CDR1 is MNHEY and CDR2 is SMNVEV (reference sequence). CDR3 region: CASGRSSNEQFF. CDR3 in DNA: TGTGCCAGCGGGAGATCGAGCAATGAGCAGTTCTTC.

The chain uses TRBV10-3 and TRBJ2-1, with 12 bases aligning to TRBD2. V shed 6 bases and J 4 bases; nucleotides not matched to a gene: 10. Per the germline V gene, CDR1 is ENHRY and CDR2 is SYGVKD. CDR3 length equals 17 residues. DNA for the CDR3: TGTGCCATCAGCCCTACTAGCGGGAGGTCCCTTTACAATGAGCAGTTCTTC. Its translation: CAISPTSGRSLYNEQFF.